This TCR beta chain was documented in a study of response to subunit inactivated influenza vaccine. CDR3 length equals 14 residues. CDR1 is SGHVS, CDR2 FQNEAQ, per germline. V was clipped by 0 bases and J by 7 bases, with 10 bases between them. TCRdb used MiXCR to reprocess the RT-PCR reads, holding one entry per CDR3 protein. The table shows some 540,000 distinct CDR3 sequences, with roughly 25% occurring only once. Separately, the same data were catalogued under a study of T cells expressing NK-cell markers. That work states: Generation of TCR beta cDNA was performed by 5'RACE template switching incorporating UMIs.

The rearrangement links TRBV7-8 to TRBJ1-5; D call uncertain. The sequenced sample was CD4+ T cells sorted from PBMCs, obtained about 13 days after vaccination. The sequence was collected from a man between 45 and 60 years old who received an inactivated influenza vaccine. The CDR3 here is CASSLATAEQPQHF. CDR3 DNA sequence: TGTGCCAGCAGCTTAGCCACAGCAGAACAGCCCCAGCATTTT.